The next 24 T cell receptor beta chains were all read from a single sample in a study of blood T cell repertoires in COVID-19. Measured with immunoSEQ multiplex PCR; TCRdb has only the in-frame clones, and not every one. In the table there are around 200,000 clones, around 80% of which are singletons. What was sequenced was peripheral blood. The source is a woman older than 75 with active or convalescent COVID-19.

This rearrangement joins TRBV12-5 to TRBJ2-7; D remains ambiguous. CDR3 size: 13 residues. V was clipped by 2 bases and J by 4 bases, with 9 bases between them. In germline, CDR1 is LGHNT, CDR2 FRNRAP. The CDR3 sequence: CASGLSDGYEQYF. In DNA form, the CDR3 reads TGTGCTAGTGGTTTGTCTGACGGGTACGAGCAGTACTTC.

The CDR3 is CASSEQGRNYGYTF. As DNA, the CDR3 is TGTGCCAGCAGTGAACAGGGAAGGAACTATGGCTACACCTTC. The rearrangement links TRBV25-1 to TRBJ1-2, with D possibly being TRBD1 (5 bases). There are 14 residues in the CDR3. Per germline, CDR1 MGHDK and CDR2 SYGVNS. Trimming took 2 bases from V and 2 from J, leaving 9 bases between them.

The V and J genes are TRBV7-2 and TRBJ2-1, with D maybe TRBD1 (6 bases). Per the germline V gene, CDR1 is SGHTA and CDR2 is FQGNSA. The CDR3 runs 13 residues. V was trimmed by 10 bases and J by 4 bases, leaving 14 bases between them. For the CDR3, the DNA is TGTGCCACCGAAGTAGGGGGATACAATGAGCAGTTCTTC. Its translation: CATEVGGYNEQFF.

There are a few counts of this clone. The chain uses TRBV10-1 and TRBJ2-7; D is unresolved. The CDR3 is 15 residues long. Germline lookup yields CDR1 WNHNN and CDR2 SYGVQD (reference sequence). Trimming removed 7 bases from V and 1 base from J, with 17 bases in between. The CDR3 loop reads CASIRNCTASYEQYF. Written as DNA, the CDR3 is TGCGCCAGCATAAGAAACTGTACCGCGTCCTACGAGCAGTACTTC.

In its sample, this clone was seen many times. The CDR3 loop is CASSQDSSGKDEQYF. As DNA, the CDR3 is TGTGCCAGCAGCCAAGATTCGTCGGGGAAGGACGAGCAGTACTTC. The chain employs TRBV4-2 and TRBJ2-7, with D perhaps TRBD2 (5 bases). V was cut by 0 bases and J by 5 bases, with 14 bases left in between. CDR3 size: 15 residues. Germline values: CDR1 LGHNA, CDR2 YNFKEQ.

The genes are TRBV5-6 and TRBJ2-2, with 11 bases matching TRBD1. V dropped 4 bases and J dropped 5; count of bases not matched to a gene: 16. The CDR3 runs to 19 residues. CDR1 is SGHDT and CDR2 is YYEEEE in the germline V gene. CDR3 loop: CASSDGAGQGVWQTGELFF. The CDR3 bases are TGTGCCAGCAGCGACGGGGCGGGACAGGGGGTTTGGCAAACCGGGGAGCTGTTTTTT.

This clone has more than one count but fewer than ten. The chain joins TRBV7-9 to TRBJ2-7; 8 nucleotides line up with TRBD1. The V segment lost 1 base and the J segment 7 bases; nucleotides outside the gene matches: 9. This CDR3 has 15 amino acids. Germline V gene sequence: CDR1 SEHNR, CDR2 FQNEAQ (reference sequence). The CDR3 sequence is CASSLDRQGAPEQYF. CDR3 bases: TGTGCCAGCAGCTTAGATCGGCAGGGGGCCCCAGAGCAGTACTTC.

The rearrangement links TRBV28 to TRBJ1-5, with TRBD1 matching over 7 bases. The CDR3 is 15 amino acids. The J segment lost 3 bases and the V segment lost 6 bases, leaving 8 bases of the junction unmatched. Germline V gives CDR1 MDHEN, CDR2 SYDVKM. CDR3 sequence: CASRLTGNDNQPQHF. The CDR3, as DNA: TGTGCCAGCAGGCTGACAGGGAATGACAATCAGCCCCAGCATTTT.

The CDR3 sequence is CTTRSGEVGLDNEQFF. CDR3 nucleotide sequence: TGCACAACCCGGAGTGGCGAGGTGGGTCTTGACAATGAGCAGTTCTTC. The chain uses TRBV29-1 and TRBJ2-1; no firm D call. The CDR3 has 16 residues. The germline gives CDR1 SQVTM, CDR2 ANQGSEA.

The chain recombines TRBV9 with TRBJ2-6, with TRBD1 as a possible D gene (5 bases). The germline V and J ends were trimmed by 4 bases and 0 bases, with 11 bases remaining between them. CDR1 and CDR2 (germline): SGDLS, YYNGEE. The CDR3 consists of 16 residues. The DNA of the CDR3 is TGTGCCAGCAGCCCAACCCAGGGCTCTGGGGCCAACGTCCTGACTTTC. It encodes CASSPTQGSGANVLTF.

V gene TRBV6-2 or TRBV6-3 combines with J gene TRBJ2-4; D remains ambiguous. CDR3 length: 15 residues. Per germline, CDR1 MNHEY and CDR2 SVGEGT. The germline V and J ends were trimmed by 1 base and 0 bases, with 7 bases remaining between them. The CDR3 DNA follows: TGTGCCAGCAGTTACTTCGTGTCAGCCAAAAACATTCAGTACTTC. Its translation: CASSYFVSAKNIQYF.

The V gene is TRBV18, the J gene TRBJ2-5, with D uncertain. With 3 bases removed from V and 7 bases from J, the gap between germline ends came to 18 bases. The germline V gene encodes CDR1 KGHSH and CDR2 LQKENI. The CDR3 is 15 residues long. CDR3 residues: CASSPATGSGGTQYF. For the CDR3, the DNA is TGTGCCAGCTCACCGGCTACGGGTTCTGGCGGGACCCAGTACTTC.

CDR3 DNA: TGTGCTAGTGGTTCTGCCGACAGGGCGCTAACGGTCTCCTACAATGAGCAGTTCTTC. Protein: CASGSADRALTVSYNEQFF. The chain combines TRBV12-5 with TRBJ2-1; 7 nucleotides align to TRBD1. The J segment lost 0 bases and the V segment lost 4 bases, leaving 15 bases of the junction unmatched. This CDR3 is 19 amino acids long. Germline V gene data show CDR1 as LGHNT and CDR2 as FRNRAP. The variable domain in full, with the rest retrieved from reference TRBV12-5 and TRBJ2-1, is DARVTQTPRHKVTEMGQEVTMRCQPILGHNTVFWYRQTMMQGLELLAYFRNRAPLDDSGMPKDRFSAEMPDATLATLKIQPSEPRDSAVYFCASGSADRALTVSYNEQFFGPGTRLTVL.

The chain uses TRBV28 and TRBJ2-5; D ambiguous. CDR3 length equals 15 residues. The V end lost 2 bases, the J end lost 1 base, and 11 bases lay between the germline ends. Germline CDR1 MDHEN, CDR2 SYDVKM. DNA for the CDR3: TGTGCCAGCAGTTTACTTGCAGGCCCCCAAGAGACCCAGTACTTC. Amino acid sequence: CASSLLAGPQETQYF.

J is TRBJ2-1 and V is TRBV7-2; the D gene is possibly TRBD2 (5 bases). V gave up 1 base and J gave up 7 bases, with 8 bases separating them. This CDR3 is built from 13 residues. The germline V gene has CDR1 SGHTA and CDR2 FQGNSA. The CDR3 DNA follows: TGTGCCAGCAGCTTAGGGACTCCTAATGAGCAGTTCTTC. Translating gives CASSLGTPNEQFF.

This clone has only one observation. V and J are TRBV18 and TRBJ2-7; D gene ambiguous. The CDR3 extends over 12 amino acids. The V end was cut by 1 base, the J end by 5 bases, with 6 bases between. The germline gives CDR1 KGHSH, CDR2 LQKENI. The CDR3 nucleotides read TGTGCCAGCTCACCACGTGAGAACGAGCAGTACTTC. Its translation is CASSPRENEQYF.

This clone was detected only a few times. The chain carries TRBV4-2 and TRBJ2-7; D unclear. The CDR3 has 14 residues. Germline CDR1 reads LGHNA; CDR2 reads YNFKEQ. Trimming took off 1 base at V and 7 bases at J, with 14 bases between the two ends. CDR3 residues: CASSQVRHTTEQYF. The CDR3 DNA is TGTGCCAGCAGCCAAGTGAGGCACACAACTGAGCAGTACTTC.

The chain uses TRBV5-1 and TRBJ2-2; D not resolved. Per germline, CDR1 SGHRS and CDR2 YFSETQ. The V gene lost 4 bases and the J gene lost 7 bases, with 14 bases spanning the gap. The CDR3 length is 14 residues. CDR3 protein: CASSPTAERGELFF. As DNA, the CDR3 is TGCGCCAGCAGCCCGACTGCGGAGCGCGGGGAGCTGTTTTTT.

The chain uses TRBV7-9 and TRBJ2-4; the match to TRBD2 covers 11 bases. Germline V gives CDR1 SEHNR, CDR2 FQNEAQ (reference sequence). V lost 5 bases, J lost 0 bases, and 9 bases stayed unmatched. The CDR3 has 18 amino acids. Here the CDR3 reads CASSPKALAGVAKNIQYF. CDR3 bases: TGTGCCAGCAGCCCAAAGGCACTAGCGGGAGTAGCCAAAAACATTCAGTACTTC. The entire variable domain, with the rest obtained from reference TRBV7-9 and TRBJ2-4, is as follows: DTGVSQNPRHKITKRGQNVTFRCDPISEHNRLYWYRQTLGQGPEFLTYFQNEAQLEKSRLLSDRFSAERPKGSFSTLEIQRTEQGDSAMYLCASSPKALAGVAKNIQYFGAGTRLSVL.

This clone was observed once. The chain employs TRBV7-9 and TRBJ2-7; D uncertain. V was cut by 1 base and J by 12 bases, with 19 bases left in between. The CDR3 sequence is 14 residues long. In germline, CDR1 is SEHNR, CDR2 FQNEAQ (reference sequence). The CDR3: CASSLDETRRNPYF. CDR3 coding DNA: TGTGCCAGCAGCTTAGACGAGACCAGGCGAAACCCGTACTTC.

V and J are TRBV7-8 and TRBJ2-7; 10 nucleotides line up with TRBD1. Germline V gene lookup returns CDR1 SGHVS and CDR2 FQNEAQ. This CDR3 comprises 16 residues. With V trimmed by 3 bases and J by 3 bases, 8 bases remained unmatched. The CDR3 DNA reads TGTGCCAGCAGCTTGTCTAGGACAGGGGGGAACTACGAGCAGTACTTC. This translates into CASSLSRTGGNYEQYF.

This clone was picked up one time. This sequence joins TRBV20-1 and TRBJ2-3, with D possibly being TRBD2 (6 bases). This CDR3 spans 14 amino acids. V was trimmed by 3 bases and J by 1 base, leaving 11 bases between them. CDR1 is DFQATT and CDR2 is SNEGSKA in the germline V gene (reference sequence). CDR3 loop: CSASSGDGTDTQYF. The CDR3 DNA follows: TGCAGTGCTAGTTCGGGGGATGGCACAGATACGCAGTATTTT.

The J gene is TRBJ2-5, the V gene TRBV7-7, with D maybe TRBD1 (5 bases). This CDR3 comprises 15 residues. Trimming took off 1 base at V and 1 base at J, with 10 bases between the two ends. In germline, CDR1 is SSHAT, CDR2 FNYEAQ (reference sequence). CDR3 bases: TGTGCCAGCAGCTTAGTAGGGCAGGGCCAAGAGACCCAGTACTTC. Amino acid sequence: CASSLVGQGQETQYF.

CDR3 residues: CASSFGYQETQYF. The CDR3 nucleotides are TGTGCCAGCAGCTTCGGGTACCAAGAGACCCAGTACTTC. The genes are TRBV5-8 and TRBJ2-5; the D is unclear. The germline gives CDR1 SGHTS, CDR2 YDEGEE. The CDR3 is 13 residues long. Between the trimmed V and J ends, which lost 2 bases and 0 bases, there was a span of 5 bases.